A single sample is the source of the 30 T cell receptor beta chains below, sequenced in a study of Ad26.COV2.S vaccination and SARS-CoV-2 variants. Clones were read by immunoSEQ multiplex PCR, and TCRdb kept only the in-frame ones, dropping some. The sample lists hundreds of thousands of clones; roughly 80% were seen once. Specified treatment: 15 to 20 received Ad26.COV2.S at low or high dose, single or two shots; 5 received placebo; per-sample allocation not given. Repertoires come from day 63 after the first vaccine or placebo injection. The material was peripheral blood, obtained in a trial of Ad26.COV2.S vaccine versus placebo. Receptor source: a person between 18 and 65 years old who received the Ad26.COV2.S COVID-19 vaccine or a placebo.

This clone has ten or more counts. This sequence joins TRBV7-9 and TRBJ1-4; D remains unclear. CDR1 is SEHNR and CDR2 is FQNEAQ in the germline V gene (reference sequence). The CDR3 consists of 15 residues. V was pared by 4 bases and J by 0 bases, with 9 bases between. CDR3 protein: CASSSYRSTNEKLFF. DNA of the CDR3: TGTGCCAGCAGCTCCTACAGATCAACTAATGAAAAACTGTTTTTT.

This clone was seen only once. The chain joins TRBV7-2 to TRBJ2-5; the match to TRBD2 covers 9 bases. J lost 4 bases, V lost 0 bases, and 6 bases had no gene match. CDR1 SGHTA and CDR2 FQGNSA come from the germline V gene. The CDR3 contains 16 residues. For the CDR3, the DNA is TGTGCCAGCAGCTTAGCGGAGGTAGCGGGGGCAGAGACCCAGTACTTC. It codes for CASSLAEVAGAETQYF.

The sample holds a few counts of this clone. Different DNA sequences within this sample yield the same CDR3. This chain connects TRBV4-3 to TRBJ1-5; no clear D gene. The CDR3 loop spans 15 amino acids. The germline V gene encodes CDR1 LGHNA and CDR2 YSLEER. The V and J ends lost 0 bases and 5 bases respectively, with 11 bases between them. In DNA, the CDR3 is TGCGCCAGCAGCCAAGATCCCGATAGGGATCAGCCCCAGCATTTT. This gives the protein CASSQDPDRDQPQHF.

The chain couples TRBV24-1 to TRBJ2-3; a weak D match, TRBD2 (5 bases). V was shortened by 3 bases and J by 7 bases, with 16 bases between the two germline ends. CDR3 size: 15 residues. CDR1 and CDR2 (germline): KGHDR, SFDVKD. The CDR3 DNA reads TGTGCCACCAGTGATCCGAGCGACCCGGGAAATACGCAGTATTTT. The encoded protein is CATSDPSDPGNTQYF.

This rearrangement joins TRBV19 to TRBJ2-2; D is unresolved. The V gene's germline CDR1 is LNHDA and CDR2 SQIVND (reference sequence). V dropped 5 bases and J dropped 6 bases, with 4 bases sitting between them. This CDR3 spans 11 amino acids. CDR3 sequence: CASSGAGELFF. CDR3 bases: TGTGCCAGTAGTGGCGCCGGGGAGCTGTTTTTT.

The V and J genes are TRBV7-2 and TRBJ2-2, with 7 bases fitting TRBD1. The ends lost 6 bases at V and 6 bases at J; junction bases unmatched: 10. Looked up from germline, CDR1 is SGHTA and CDR2 is FQGNSA. The CDR3 length is 15 residues. CDR3 sequence (DNA): TGTGCCAGCAGTCCACAGGGGACGACGGCCGGGGAGCTGTTTTTT. Its translation is CASSPQGTTAGELFF.

The chain has TRBV7-2 and TRBJ2-5; D possibly corresponds to TRBD2 (5 bases). Germline CDR1 is SGHTA and CDR2 is FQGNSA. This CDR3 spans 14 amino acids. V lost 6 bases and J lost 7, with 18 bases in between. CDR3 sequence reads: CASRPPGREGTQYF. CDR3 sequence (DNA): TGTGCCAGCAGGCCCCCCGGACGAGAGGGGACCCAGTACTTC.

This clone was picked up a small number of times. V is TRBV5-1 and J is TRBJ2-2; D unclear. The CDR3 totals 13 residues. Per germline, CDR1 SGHRS and CDR2 YFSETQ. Between the trimmed V and J ends, which lost 2 bases and 4 bases, there was a span of 6 bases. The CDR3 DNA reads as TGCGCCAGCAGCTTTTTGGCCACCGGGGAGCTGTTTTTT. Translating gives CASSFLATGELFF.

The chain has TRBV6-5 and TRBJ1-1, with D unresolved. Looked up from germline, CDR1 is MNHEY and CDR2 is SVGAGI. The CDR3 runs to 13 residues. Trimming took off 8 bases at V and 8 bases at J, with 18 bases between the two ends. CDR3: CASSRNRETEAFF. Here the CDR3 DNA reads TGTGCCAGCTCCAGGAATCGCGAAACGGAAGCTTTCTTT.

This clone was counted between two and nine times. The chain links TRBV7-2 to TRBJ1-4, with D tentatively TRBD1 (5 bases). The CDR3 spans 13 residues. Germline CDR1 and CDR2: SGHTA and FQGNSA. Trimming removed 5 bases from V and 4 bases from J, with 8 bases in between. CDR3 DNA sequence: TGTGCCAGCAGCGGGACCTATAATGAAAAACTGTTTTTT. It codes for CASSGTYNEKLFF.

V gene TRBV19 combines with J gene TRBJ1-2; D is undetermined. CDR3 size: 13 residues. Trimming removed 6 bases at V and 0 bases at J, with 8 bases between. CDR1 LNHDA and CDR2 SQIVND come from the germline V gene (reference sequence). CDR3: CASRDNSNYGYTF. The CDR3, as DNA: TGTGCCAGTAGAGATAACTCTAACTATGGCTACACCTTC.

The V gene is TRBV5-1, the J gene TRBJ2-2; D perhaps matches TRBD1 (5 bases). The germline V and J ends were trimmed by 0 bases and 3 bases, with 12 bases remaining between them. Germline loops: CDR1 SGHRS, CDR2 YFSETQ. The CDR3 runs 16 residues. This CDR3 reads CASSLARAVDTGELFF. CDR3 DNA sequence: TGCGCCAGCAGCTTGGCCAGGGCGGTGGACACCGGGGAGCTGTTTTTT. The full variable domain, in which reference TRBV5-1 and TRBJ2-2 provide the parts outside the CDR3, is KAGVTQTPRYLIKTRGQQVTLSCSPISGHRSVSWYQQTPGQGLQFLFEYFSETQRNKGNFPGRFSGRQFSNSRSEMNVSTLELGDSALYLCASSLARAVDTGELFFGEGSRLTVL.

This clone showed up just once. The V call is TRBV5-4, the J call TRBJ1-2; 9 positions agree with TRBD1. The V and J ends lost 4 bases and 9 bases, in that order; junction bases with no gene match: 7. The germline gives CDR1 SGHNT, CDR2 YYREEE (reference sequence). The length of the CDR3 is 13 residues. CDR3 DNA sequence: TGTGCCAGCAGCCTGGGACAGGGCATGAGCTACACCTTC. Translation gives CASSLGQGMSYTF. The full variable domain, its missing parts supplied by reference TRBV5-4 and TRBJ1-2, is ETGVTQSPTHLIKTRGQQVTLRCSSQSGHNTVSWYQQALGQGPQFIFQYYREEENGRGNFPPRFSGLQFPNYSSELNVNALELDDSALYLCASSLGQGMSYTFGSGTRLTVV.

This chain connects TRBV6-5 to TRBJ1-2, with D hard to call. CDR1 is MNHEY and CDR2 is SVGAGI in the germline V gene. With 7 bases removed from V and 3 bases from J, the gap between germline ends came to 18 bases. The CDR3 has 15 amino acids. The DNA for the CDR3 is TGTGCCAGCACCCCGGGTCCCCTCGATCACTATGGCTACACCTTC. Encoded protein: CASTPGPLDHYGYTF.

The chain is built from TRBV7-6 and TRBJ2-3; 8 positions match TRBD2. Per the germline V gene, CDR1 is SGHVS and CDR2 is FNYEAQ. This CDR3 contains 15 residues. The V gene end was trimmed by 4 bases and the J gene end by 6 bases; junction bases not matched to a gene: 9. Here the CDR3 reads CASSSWGRGGDTQYF. The CDR3 bases are TGTGCCAGCAGCTCGTGGGGCCGGGGGGGCGATACGCAGTATTTT.

Remarks on this clone: One end of the junction does not line up with germline, which may come from a read error. V usage is TRBV10-3 and J usage is TRBJ2-1; D ambiguous. Germline CDR1 reads ENHRY; CDR2 reads SYGVKD. This CDR3 has 11 amino acids. CDR3 region: CAIREYNEQFF. The CDR3 coding sequence is TGTGCCATCAGAGAGTACAATGAGCAGTTCTTC.

The chain recombines TRBV9 with TRBJ1-2; D might be TRBD1 (5 bases). The CDR3 loop spans 13 amino acids. V was shortened by 1 base and J by 8 bases, with 12 bases between the two germline ends. Germline values: CDR1 SGDLS, CDR2 YYNGEE. CDR3 amino acids: CASSVRQGGGYTF. For the CDR3, the DNA is TGTGCCAGCAGCGTAAGGCAGGGAGGCGGCTACACCTTC.

The V and J genes are TRBV5-4 and TRBJ2-5, with D uncertain. This CDR3 has 13 amino acids. V was trimmed by 0 bases and J by 5 bases, leaving 8 bases between them. The germline V gene has CDR1 SGHNT and CDR2 YYREEE (reference sequence). The CDR3 nucleotides are TGTGCCAGCAGCTTGGCCGTCGGGGAGACCCAGTACTTC. Translating it yields CASSLAVGETQYF.

This clone showed up just a few times. This chain connects TRBV6-2 or TRBV6-3 to TRBJ2-4; no reliable D call. Germline V CDR1 and CDR2: MNHEY, SVGEGT. The CDR3 runs 13 residues. V was clipped by 5 bases and J by 6 bases, with 11 bases between them. The CDR3 DNA sequence: TGTGCCAGCAGTCGTTCCGTTGGAAACATTCAGTACTTC. Translation: CASSRSVGNIQYF.

This chain connects TRBV21-1 to TRBJ2-1; the table's D gene call, TRBD1, was not cross checked with the DNA. TRBV21-1 is flagged as a pseudogene. This CDR3 has 16 residues. The DNA of the CDR3 is TGTGCCAGCATCACTCACGGGACAGGGGGCCTTGATGAGCAGTTCTTC. This encodes CASITHGTGGLDEQFF.

The table lists this clone with a count of one. The chain recombines TRBV19 with TRBJ2-5, with D possibly called TRBD1 or TRBD2 (5 bases each). Germline CDR1 and CDR2: LNHDA and SQIVND (reference sequence). The CDR3 is 15 amino acids. V dropped 3 bases and J dropped 0 bases, with 11 bases sitting between them. The CDR3 is CASSISSGHQETQYF. The CDR3 DNA is TGTGCCAGTAGTATCAGTTCGGGGCACCAAGAGACCCAGTACTTC.

Details on this clone: Other DNA sequences in this specimen translate into the identical CDR3. This chain joins TRBV18 and TRBJ1-1, with TRBD1 as a possible D gene (5 bases). This CDR3 spans 11 amino acids. V was clipped by 6 bases and J by 6 bases, with 8 bases between them. Per germline, CDR1 KGHSH and CDR2 LQKENI. CDR3 in DNA: TGTGCCAGCTCGCCGGGGGCTGAAGCTTTCTTT. Translated, it gives CASSPGAEAFF.

V usage is TRBV5-4 and J usage is TRBJ1-2; D call uncertain. This CDR3 contains 13 residues. In germline, CDR1 is SGHNT, CDR2 YYREEE (reference sequence). The V end was cut by 4 bases, the J end by 2 bases, with 9 bases between. The CDR3 loop is CASSRGVNYGYTF. CDR3 DNA sequence: TGTGCCAGCAGCCGCGGGGTCAACTATGGCTACACCTTC.

The chain uses TRBV5-4 and TRBJ2-7; D is tentatively TRBD1 or TRBD2 (5 bases each). V lost 2 bases to trimming and J lost 7 bases, with 13 bases between them. In germline, CDR1 is SGHNT, CDR2 YYREEE (reference sequence). The CDR3 length is 13 residues. The CDR3 DNA reads TGTGCCAGCAGCTTTGTAGGGGAGAGGGAGCAGTACTTC. The encoded protein is CASSFVGEREQYF.

The V and J genes are TRBV7-3 and TRBJ2-1, with D uncertain. The V gene's germline CDR1 is SGHTA and CDR2 FQGTGA. The V and J ends lost 3 bases and 7 bases respectively, with 10 bases between them. This CDR3 comprises 13 residues. The CDR3 loop is CASSFQVGNEQFF. Here the CDR3 DNA reads TGTGCCAGCAGCTTCCAGGTTGGGAATGAGCAGTTCTTC.

The chain recombines TRBV7-2 with TRBJ2-7; D is ambiguous. This CDR3 spans 14 amino acids. Germline V lookup: CDR1 SGHTA, CDR2 FQGNSA. V was shortened by 0 bases and J by 0 bases, with 6 bases between the two germline ends. The CDR3 spells CASSLAQASYEQYF. In DNA, the CDR3 is TGTGCCAGCAGCTTAGCCCAAGCCTCCTACGAGCAGTACTTC.

The chain recombines TRBV5-1 with TRBJ2-3; maybe TRBD2 (5 bases). CDR1 and CDR2 (germline): SGHRS, YFSETQ. V was trimmed by 4 bases and J by 3 bases, leaving 15 bases between them. The CDR3 is made up of 15 amino acids. The CDR3 DNA is TGCGCCAGCAGCCGAGGAGAGGGTAAAACAGATACGCAGTATTTT. It is translated as CASSRGEGKTDTQYF.

The rearrangement uses TRBV5-4 and TRBJ2-7; maybe TRBD2 (6 bases). This CDR3 spans 14 amino acids. CDR1 and CDR2 (germline): SGHNT, YYREEE (reference sequence). V was cut by 3 bases and J by 0 bases, with 10 bases left in between. The CDR3 DNA sequence: TGTGCCAGCAGCTCTCCGGGACTCTCCTACGAGCAGTACTTC. It translates to CASSSPGLSYEQYF.

V gene TRBV19 combines with J gene TRBJ2-1, with D perhaps matching TRBD2 (6 bases). CDR1 LNHDA and CDR2 SQIVND come from the germline V gene (reference sequence). The CDR3 runs 13 residues. V was shortened by 5 bases and J by 4 bases, with 9 bases between the two germline ends. The DNA for the CDR3 is TGTGCCAGTAGTCGGGACTTTTACAATGAGCAGTTCTTC. Protein: CASSRDFYNEQFF.

This chain joins TRBV19 and TRBJ2-7; D is perhaps TRBD2 (5 bases). CDR1 LNHDA and CDR2 SQIVND come from the germline V gene (reference sequence). The length of the CDR3 is 15 residues. V was clipped by 4 bases and J by 2 bases, with 15 bases between them. CDR3 in amino acids: CASSTSLASPYEQYF. CDR3 nucleotides: TGTGCCAGTAGTACGTCGTTAGCGAGCCCCTACGAGCAGTACTTC.